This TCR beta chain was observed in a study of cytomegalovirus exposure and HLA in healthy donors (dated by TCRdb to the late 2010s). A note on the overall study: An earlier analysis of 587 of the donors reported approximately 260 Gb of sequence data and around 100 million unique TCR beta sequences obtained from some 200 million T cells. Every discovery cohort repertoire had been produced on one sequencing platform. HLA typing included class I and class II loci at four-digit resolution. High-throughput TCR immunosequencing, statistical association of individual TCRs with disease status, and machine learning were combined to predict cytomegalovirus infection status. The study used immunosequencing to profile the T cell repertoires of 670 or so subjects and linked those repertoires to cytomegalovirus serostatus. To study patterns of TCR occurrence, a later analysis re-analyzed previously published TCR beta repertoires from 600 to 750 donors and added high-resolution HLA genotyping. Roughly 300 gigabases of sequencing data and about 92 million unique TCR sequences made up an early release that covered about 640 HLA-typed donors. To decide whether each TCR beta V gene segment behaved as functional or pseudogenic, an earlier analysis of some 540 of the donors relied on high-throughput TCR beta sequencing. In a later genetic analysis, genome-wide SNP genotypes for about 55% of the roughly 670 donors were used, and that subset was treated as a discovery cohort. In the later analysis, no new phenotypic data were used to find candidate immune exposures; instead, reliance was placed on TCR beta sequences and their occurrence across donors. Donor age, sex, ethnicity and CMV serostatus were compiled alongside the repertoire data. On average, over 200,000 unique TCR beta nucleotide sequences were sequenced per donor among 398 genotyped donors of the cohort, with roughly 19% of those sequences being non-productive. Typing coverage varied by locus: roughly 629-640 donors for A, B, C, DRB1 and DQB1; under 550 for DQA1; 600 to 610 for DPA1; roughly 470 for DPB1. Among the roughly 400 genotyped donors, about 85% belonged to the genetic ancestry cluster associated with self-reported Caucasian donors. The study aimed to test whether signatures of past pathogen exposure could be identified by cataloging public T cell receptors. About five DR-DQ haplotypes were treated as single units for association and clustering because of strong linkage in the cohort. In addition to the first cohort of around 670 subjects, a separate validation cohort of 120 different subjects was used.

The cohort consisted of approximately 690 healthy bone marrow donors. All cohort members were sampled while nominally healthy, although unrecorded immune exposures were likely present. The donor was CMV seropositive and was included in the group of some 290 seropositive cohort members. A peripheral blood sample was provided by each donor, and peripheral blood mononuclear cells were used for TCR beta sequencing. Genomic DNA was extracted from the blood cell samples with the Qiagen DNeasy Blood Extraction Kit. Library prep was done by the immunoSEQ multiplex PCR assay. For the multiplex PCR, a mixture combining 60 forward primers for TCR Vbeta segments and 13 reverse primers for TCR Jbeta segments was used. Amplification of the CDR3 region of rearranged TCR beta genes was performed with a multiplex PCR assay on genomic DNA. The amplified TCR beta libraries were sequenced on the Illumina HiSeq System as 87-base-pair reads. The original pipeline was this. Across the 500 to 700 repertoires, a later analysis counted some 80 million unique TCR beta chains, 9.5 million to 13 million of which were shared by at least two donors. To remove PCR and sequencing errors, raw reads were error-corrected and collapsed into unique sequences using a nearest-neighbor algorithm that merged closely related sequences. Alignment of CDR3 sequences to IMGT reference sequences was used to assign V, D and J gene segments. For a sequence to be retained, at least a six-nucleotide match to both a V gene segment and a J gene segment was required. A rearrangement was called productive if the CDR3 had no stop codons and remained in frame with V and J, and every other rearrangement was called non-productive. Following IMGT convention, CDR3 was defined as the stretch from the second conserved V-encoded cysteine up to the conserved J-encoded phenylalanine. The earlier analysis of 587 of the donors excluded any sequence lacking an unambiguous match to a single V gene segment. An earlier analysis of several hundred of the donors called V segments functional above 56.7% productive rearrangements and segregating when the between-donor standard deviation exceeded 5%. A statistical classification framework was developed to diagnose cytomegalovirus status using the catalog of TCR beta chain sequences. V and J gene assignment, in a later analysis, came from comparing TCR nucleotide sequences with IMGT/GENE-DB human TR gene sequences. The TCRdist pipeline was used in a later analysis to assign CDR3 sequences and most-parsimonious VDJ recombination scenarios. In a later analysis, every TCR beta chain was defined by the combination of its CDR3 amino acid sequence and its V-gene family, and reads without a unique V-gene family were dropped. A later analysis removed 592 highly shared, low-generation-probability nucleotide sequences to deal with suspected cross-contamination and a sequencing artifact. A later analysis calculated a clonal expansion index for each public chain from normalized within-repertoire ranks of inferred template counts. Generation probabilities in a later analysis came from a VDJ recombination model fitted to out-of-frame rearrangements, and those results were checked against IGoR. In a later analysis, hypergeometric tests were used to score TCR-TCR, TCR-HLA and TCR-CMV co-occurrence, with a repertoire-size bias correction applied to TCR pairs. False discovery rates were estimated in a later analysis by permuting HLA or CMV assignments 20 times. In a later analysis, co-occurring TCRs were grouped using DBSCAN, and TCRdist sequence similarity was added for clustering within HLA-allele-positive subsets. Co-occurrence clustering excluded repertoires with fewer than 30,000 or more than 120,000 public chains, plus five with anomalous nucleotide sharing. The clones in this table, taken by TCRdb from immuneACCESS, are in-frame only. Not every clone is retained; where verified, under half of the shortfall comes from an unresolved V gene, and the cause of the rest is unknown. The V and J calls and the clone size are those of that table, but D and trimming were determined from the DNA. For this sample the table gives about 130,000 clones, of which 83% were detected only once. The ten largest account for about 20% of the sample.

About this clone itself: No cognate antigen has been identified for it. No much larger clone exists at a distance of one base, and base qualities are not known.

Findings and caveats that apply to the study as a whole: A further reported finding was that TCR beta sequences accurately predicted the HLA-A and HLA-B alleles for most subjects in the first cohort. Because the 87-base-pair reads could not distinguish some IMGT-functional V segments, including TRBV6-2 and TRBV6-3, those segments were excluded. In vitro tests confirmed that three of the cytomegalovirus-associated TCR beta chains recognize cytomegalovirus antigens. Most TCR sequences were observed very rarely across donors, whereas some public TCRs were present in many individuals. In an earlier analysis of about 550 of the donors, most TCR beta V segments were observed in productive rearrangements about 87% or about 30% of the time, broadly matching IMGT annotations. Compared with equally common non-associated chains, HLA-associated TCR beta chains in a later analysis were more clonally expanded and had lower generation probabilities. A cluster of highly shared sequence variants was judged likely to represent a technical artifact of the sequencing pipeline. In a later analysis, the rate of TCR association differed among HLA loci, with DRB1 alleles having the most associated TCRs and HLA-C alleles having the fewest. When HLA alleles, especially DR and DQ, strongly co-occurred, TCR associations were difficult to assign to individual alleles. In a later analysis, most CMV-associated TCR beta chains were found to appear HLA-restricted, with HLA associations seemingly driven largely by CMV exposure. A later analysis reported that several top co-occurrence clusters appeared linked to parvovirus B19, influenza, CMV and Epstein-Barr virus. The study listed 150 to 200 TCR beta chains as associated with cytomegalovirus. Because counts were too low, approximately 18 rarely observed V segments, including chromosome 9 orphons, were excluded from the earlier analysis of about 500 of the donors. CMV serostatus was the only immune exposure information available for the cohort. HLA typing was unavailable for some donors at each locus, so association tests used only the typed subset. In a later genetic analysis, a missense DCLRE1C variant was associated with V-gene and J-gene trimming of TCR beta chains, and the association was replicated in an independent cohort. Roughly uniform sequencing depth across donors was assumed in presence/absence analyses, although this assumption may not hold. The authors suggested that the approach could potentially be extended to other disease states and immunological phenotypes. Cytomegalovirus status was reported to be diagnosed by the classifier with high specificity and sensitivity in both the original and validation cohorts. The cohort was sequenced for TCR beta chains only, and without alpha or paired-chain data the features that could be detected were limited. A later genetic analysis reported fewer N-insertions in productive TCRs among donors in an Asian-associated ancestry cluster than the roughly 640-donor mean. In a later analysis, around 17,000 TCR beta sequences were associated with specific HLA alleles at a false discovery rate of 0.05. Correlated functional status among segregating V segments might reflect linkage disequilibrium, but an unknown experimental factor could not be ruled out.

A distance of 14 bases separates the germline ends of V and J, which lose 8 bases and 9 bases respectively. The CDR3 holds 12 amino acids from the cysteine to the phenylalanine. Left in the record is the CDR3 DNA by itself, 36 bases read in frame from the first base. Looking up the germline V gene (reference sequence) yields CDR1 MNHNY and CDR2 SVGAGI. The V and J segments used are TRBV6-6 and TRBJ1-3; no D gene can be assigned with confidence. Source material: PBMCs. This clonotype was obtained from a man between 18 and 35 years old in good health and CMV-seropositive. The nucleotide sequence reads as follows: TGTGCCAGCGAAGTGGCCGGCGGCACCATATATTTT. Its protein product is CASEVAGGTIYF.